The table lists the clone carrying this TCR beta chain with a few counts. The antigen remains undetermined. The data were obtained in a study of CD8+CD57+ T cells in acquired aplastic anemia. Overall study context: Sorted CD4+ and CD8+ cells yielded roughly 3.4 ug of DNA on average.

The TCR beta profiling, which covered VDJ combination and CDR3 sequence, was carried out using genomic DNA as the template. TCRdb called the reads again in MiXCR, with one record for every CDR3 protein. The top ten clones hold approximately 0.82% of a sample with 400,000 to 600,000 distinct CDR3 sequences, around a third of them seen once. It was patients with CD8+CD57+ cell expansion by flow cytometry who were chosen for sequencing. With no exception, the patients had severe acquired aplastic anemia. Findings and limits, study-wide: Patients and controls had CD8+ Simpson's diversity values that were not significantly distinct. Approximately 30 was the count of CD8+ CDR3 sequences that patients shared with controls.

Per the germline V gene, CDR1 is SQVTM and CDR2 is ANQGSEA. V lost 8 bases, J lost 8 bases, and 18 bases lay in between. The CDR3 totals 12 residues. This receptor was identified in a human donor with aplastic anemia. The sample taken for sequencing was sorted CD4+, CD8+, or CD8+CD57+ T cells (not recorded which) from PBMCs. The chain recombines TRBV29-1 with TRBJ1-2; weak D call: TRBD1 (5 bases). The CDR3 sequence: CSFRRTTIGYTF. In nucleotides, the CDR3 is TGCAGCTTTCGACGGACAACTATAGGCTACACCTTC.